This T cell receptor (beta chain) was documented in a study of human T cells and chemical hapten exposure. In the study overall: Chiefly female patients presented with alopecia areata, totalis or universalis.

Overall study findings and caveats: Compared with pre-sensitization or healthy control sets, expanded TCRs clustered more. Donors in the study had alopecia, meaning their immune response may differ from healthy people's.

In regard to this clonotype: Its antigen is unidentified. A junction end diverges from the germline sequence, so it may reflect a read error.

As to time point: pre-sensitization, week 0. The treatment: therapeutic diphenylcyclopropenone sensitization with weekly scalp DPC. The study's library attached unique molecular identifiers to single cDNA molecules. TCRdb ran MiXCR on the RACE reads and lists one entry per CDR3 protein. In the table there are 95,000 to 150,000 distinct CDR3 sequences, about 13% of which are singletons. The sequencing here drew on whole blood, taken in connection with sensitization to the hapten diphenylcyclopropenone (DPC). This TCR came from a woman aged 18-29 years with alopecia areata. Some clones in this sample may be carry-over from other donors' samples.

CDR3: CANSQGQGALTQHF. In DNA form, the CDR3 reads TGTGCCAACTCACAGGGACAGGGGGCATTGACCCAGCATTTT. This sequence joins TRBV18 and TRBJ1-5; 12 bases map to TRBD1. Germline values: CDR1 KGHSH, CDR2 LQKENI. CDR3 length equals 14 residues.